Listed below are T cell receptor beta chains from one sample, sequenced in a study of blood T cell repertoires in COVID-19. Sequencing was performed with immunoSEQ multiplex PCR; in TCRdb, only in-frame clones are kept and a portion is missing. Of 150,000 to 200,000 clones listed, approximately 90% are singletons. The sample comprised peripheral blood. Receptors originate from a woman aged 55-69 years who had recovered from COVID-19. The CDR3 runs from the conserved cysteine through the conserved F or W. The D gene is left open where the match is weak. Not all rows give a size; the values are once, few, many and, for expanded clones, a class.

>TRBV7-3|TRBJ2-2|.|.
TGTGCCAGCAGCTTAACGGGGAGAACCGGGGAGCTGTTTTTT
CASSLTGRTGELFF
>TRBV2|TRBJ1-4|.|.
TGTGCCAGCAGTGACCTACAGGCGAATGAAAAACTGTTTTTT
CASSDLQANEKLFF
>TRBV28|TRBJ2-7|TRBD1|.
TGTGCCAGCAGTACTCGACAGGGGGCTATCTCCTACGAGCAGTACTTC
CASSTRQGAISYEQYF
>TRBV5-1|TRBJ1-3|.|.
TGCGCCAGCAGCCAGGACAGTTCTGGAAACACCATATATTTT
CASSQDSSGNTIYF
>TRBV4-1|TRBJ2-5|TRBD2|.
TGCGCCAGCAGCCAAAGTGCGGCGGGGGGGCCGAGAGAGACCCAGTACTTC
CASSQSAAGGPRETQYF
>TRBV11-2|TRBJ1-6|.|.
TGTGCCAGCAGCTTAACGCCAGACTATAATTCACCCCTCCACTTT
CASSLTPDYNSPLHF
>TRBV19|TRBJ1-4|TRBD1|.
TGTGCCAGTACCAAACAGGGGTGGGGTGAAAAACTGTTTTTT
CASTKQGWGEKLFF
>TRBV5-1|TRBJ2-1|.|once
TGCGCCAGCAGCCCCGAGGCAAGCTCCTACAATGAGCAGTTCTTC
CASSPEASSYNEQFF
>TRBV29-1|TRBJ2-5|.|.
TGCAGCGTTGAAGGTACCGGACTGCAAGAGACCCAGTACTTC
CSVEGTGLQETQYF
>TRBV18|TRBJ1-1|.|.
TGTGCCAGCTCACCACCAAACATACTGAACACTGAAGCTTTCTTT
CASSPPNILNTEAFF
>TRBV7-2|TRBJ2-3|.|.
TGTGCCAGCAGCTTAGTCTCGGGGGGCACACTCTCTCACATGGATACGCAGTATTTT
CASSLVSGGTLSHMDTQYF
>TRBV6-5|TRBJ1-6|.|.
TGTGCCAGCAGTTGGTCCGTTGGGAGGTCTAATTCACCCCTCCACTTT
CASSWSVGRSNSPLHF
>TRBV7-7|TRBJ2-2|.|.
TGTGCTAGCACCCCCGGGTTCGGGACTGACACCGGGGAGCTGTTTTTT
CASTPGFGTDTGELFF
>TRBV6-2/TRBV6-3|TRBJ1-5|.|.
TGTGCCAGCAGTTCACAGGGTTCCCAGCCCCAGCATTTT
CASSSQGSQPQHF
>TRBV9|TRBJ2-3|.|.
TGTGCCAGCAGCCCCTTAGGGGGCACAGATACGCAGTATTTT
CASSPLGGTDTQYF
>TRBV21-1|TRBJ1-1|.|.
TGTGCCAGCACTATTGAGACTGAAGCTTTCTTT
CASTIETEAFF